The clone carrying this TCR beta chain was detected ten times or more. The sample belongs to a study of T cells after yellow fever vaccination. Study observations and caveats: The secondary T-cell response peaked on day 5, not day 15, but was weaker. The booster saw the reappearance of most primary-vaccination clones (approximately 97% CD4, almost 90% CD8).

A universal primer site and UMIs were added as TCR cDNA was made by 5'RACE template switching. From the 5' RACE reads, TCRdb called clonotypes with MiXCR, one entry per CDR3 protein. The table includes under 55,000 distinct CDR3 sequences, about 6.6% detected once. This TCR derives from a man aged 18 to 35 who received the YFV17D yellow fever vaccine. Sequencing used CD8+ T cells not binding an NS4B(214-222) dextramer, sorted from PBMCs, obtained roughly 47 days after the first yellow fever vaccination.

The CDR3 spells CASSLARTSGGYREQYV. In DNA form, the CDR3 reads TGTGCTAGCAGCTTAGCTCGGACTAGCGGAGGGTATCGAGAGCAGTACGTC. The V and J genes are TRBV7-7 and TRBJ2-7; TRBD2 matches 10 bases. Germline lookup yields CDR1 SSHAT and CDR2 FNYEAQ (reference sequence). The CDR3 spans 17 residues.